This T cell receptor beta chain was identified in a study of Ad26.COV2.S vaccination and SARS-CoV-2 variants. Regarding treatment: approximately 18 received Ad26.COV2.S at low or high dose, single or two shots; several received placebo; per-sample allocation not given. On day 63 after the first injection, vaccine and placebo recipients gave samples. With 4 bases clipped from V and 4 bases from J, the junction kept 13 bases outside the gene matches. The CDR3 runs to 17 residues. Germline V CDR1 and CDR2: LNHDA, SQIVND (reference sequence). The repertoire was sequenced with immunoSEQ multiplex PCR; TCRdb's copy has only in-frame clones and lacks some. The sample yields fewer than 600,000 clones, about nine tenths seen once.

The chain employs TRBV19 and TRBJ1-5, with 7 bases identical to TRBD1. This clonotype originated in a person aged 18-65 years who received the Ad26.COV2.S COVID-19 vaccine or a placebo. The starting material was peripheral blood, obtained in a trial of Ad26.COV2.S vaccine versus placebo. CDR3 nucleotide sequence: TGTGCCAGTAGTACCCCAGGGGGGGATGATTGGAATCAGCCCCAGCATTTT. Its protein product is CASSTPGGDDWNQPQHF.